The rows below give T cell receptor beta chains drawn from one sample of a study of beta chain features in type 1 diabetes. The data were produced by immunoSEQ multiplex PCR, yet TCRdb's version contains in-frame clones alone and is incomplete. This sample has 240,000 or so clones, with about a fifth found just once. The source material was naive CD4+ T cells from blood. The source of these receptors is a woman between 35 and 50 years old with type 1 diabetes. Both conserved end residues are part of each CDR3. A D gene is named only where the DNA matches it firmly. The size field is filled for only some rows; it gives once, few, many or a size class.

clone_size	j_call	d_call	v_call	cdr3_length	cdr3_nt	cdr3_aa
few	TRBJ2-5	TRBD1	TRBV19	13	TGTGCCAGTAGTCCGGGACAGCAAGAGACCCAGTACTTC	CASSPGQQETQYF
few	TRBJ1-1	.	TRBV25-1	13	TGTGCCAGCAGTCGGAGGGAGAACACTGAAGCTTTCTTT	CASSRRENTEAFF
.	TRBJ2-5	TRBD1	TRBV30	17	TGTGCCTGGAGCGGGGGATTCGGACAGGGCGAGGGAGAGACCCAGTACTTC	CAWSGGFGQGEGETQYF
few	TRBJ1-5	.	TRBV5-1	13	TGCGCCAGCAGGGAGGAAATCCATCAGCCCCAGCATTTT	CASREEIHQPQHF
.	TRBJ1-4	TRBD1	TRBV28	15	TGTGCCAGCAGTTCTACAGGGGCAACTAATGAAAAACTGTTTTTT	CASSSTGATNEKLFF
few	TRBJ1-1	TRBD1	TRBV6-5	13	TGTGCCAGCAGCCGGGACAGGAACACTGAAGCTTTCTTT	CASSRDRNTEAFF
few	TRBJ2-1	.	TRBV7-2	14	TGTGCCAGCAGCTTATTGCGGGATGGACTTGAGCAGTTCTTC	CASSLLRDGLEQFF
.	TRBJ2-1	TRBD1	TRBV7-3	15	TGTGCCAGCAGCCAGGGGGTAGCATCCTACAATGAGCAGTTCTTC	CASSQGVASYNEQFF
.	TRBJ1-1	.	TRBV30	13	TGTGCCTGGGGTGGGACACTCAACACTGAAGCTTTCTTT	CAWGGTLNTEAFF
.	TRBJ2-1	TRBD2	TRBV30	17	TGTGCCTGGACCAGGGTAGGGGGACTAGCGGGGTACAATGAGCAGTTCTTC	CAWTRVGGLAGYNEQFF
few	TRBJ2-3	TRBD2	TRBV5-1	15	TGCGCCAGCAGCTTACTAGCGGGGAACACAGATACGCAGTATTTT	CASSLLAGNTDTQYF
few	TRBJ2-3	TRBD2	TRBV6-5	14	TGTGCCAGCAGGGGCGGGGGAAGCACAGATACGCAGTATTTT	CASRGGGSTDTQYF
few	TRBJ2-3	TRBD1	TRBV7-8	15	TGTGCCAGCAGCGTGGACAGGGGTGCCACAGATACGCAGTATTTT	CASSVDRGATDTQYF
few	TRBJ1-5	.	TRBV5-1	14	TGCGCCAGCAGCTTGGAAGGGGTAGGTCAGCCCCAGCATTTT	CASSLEGVGQPQHF
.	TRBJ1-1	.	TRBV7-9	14	TGTGCCAGCAGCTTATTGGGAAGGGGTACTGAAGCTTTCTTT	CASSLLGRGTEAFF
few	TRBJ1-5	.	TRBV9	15	TGTGCCAGCAGCTTGGAGGGCCTCGGCAATCAGCCCCAGCATTTT	CASSLEGLGNQPQHF
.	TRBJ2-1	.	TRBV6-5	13	TGTGCCAGCAGACAGGACGACTACAATGAGCAGTTCTTC	CASRQDDYNEQFF
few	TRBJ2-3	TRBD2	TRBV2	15	TGTGCCAGCAGTGCTAGCGGGGGGGCCGGAGATACGCAGTATTTT	CASSASGGAGDTQYF